This paragraph covers one TCR beta chain sequence. What this receptor recognizes is not known. No quality values exist for individual bases; no much larger clone is one base distant. In the prospective study, participants were roughly 18 to 95 years old, resided in approximately 25 geographic areas of the United States, and were enrolled through a virtual design. Cohort assignment in the prospective study relied on participant-reported clinical history from a screening survey and a study questionnaire. Recovered participants in ImmuneRACE Cohort 3 were defined by two consecutive negative NP/OP PCR tests, clearance by a healthcare professional, or resolution of symptoms. Each participant in the prospective study had whole blood, serum and a nasopharyngeal or oropharyngeal swab collected by mobile phlebotomists. Over a roughly 2-month period, participants in the prospective study had the option of providing additional blood draws and questionnaires. Before DNA extraction, prospective study blood samples were shipped either frozen or at room temperature.

V is trimmed back by 3 bases and J by 3 bases, and the junction contains 4 bases that no gene match accounts for. The germline V gene (reference sequence) specifies MNHEY as CDR1 and SMNVEV as CDR2. The CDR3 starts with the cysteine, ends with the phenylalanine, and has 15 residues. Solely the CDR3 DNA is kept, with 45 bases framed from the first base. TCRbeta CDR3 regions were amplified from genomic DNA using the immunoSEQ Assay, a bias-controlled multiplex PCR. In the paper's pipeline: Within the assay, amplification of reference gene primers was used to estimate how many nucleated cells each sample contained. To quantify the absolute abundance of each unique TCRbeta CDR3 rearrangement, sequence reads were collapsed and filtered. For each sample, productive Simpson clonality was calculated as the square root of Simpson's diversity index across productive rearrangements. In its TCRdb copy, this immuneACCESS table keeps in-frame sequences only and misses some clones. Where compared with another copy, unresolved V genes explain less than half of these, and the others have no known cause. V and J calls and clone size are as listed in that table; D and trimming were resolved from the DNA. Here the sample has 300,000 to 400,000 clones; 88% occur a single time. The top ten clonotypes cover 1.2% of the sample.

This entry comes from a study of blood T cell repertoires in COVID-19 (TCRdb year 2020). Study-wide context: Collaborator samples came from the United States, Italy and Spain and covered acute and convalescent phases of COVID-19. The material from the prospective study consisted of cDNA or gDNA derived from T cells, B-cell-depleted T cells, or PBMCs. Deeply sampled blood TCRbeta repertoires from subjects exposed to, actively infected with, or recovered from COVID-19 were included in the dataset. The repertoires were made available in a free public database intended to serve as a resource for research on the immune response to SARS-CoV-2. The samples were drawn from the first 160 participants of the ongoing ImmuneRACE study and from about 1,200 subjects provided by 6 global collaborators. A de-identified subject ID, COVID-19 status, age in years and sex were almost always included in the sample metadata. Where available, HLA class I and class II types were taken from metadata supplied by the sample provider and were not determined by assay-based typing.

Results the study describes overall, beyond this receptor: The quantity of clinical and demographic metadata differed by source and by participant and was supplied without curation.

The sample consisted of PBMCs or T cells enriched from blood (not recorded which). Here the chain combines TRBV27 and TRBJ2-3, and 9 junctional nucleotides match TRBD2. The TCR sequence derives from a woman aged 18-29 years who had recovered from COVID-19. Here is the DNA: TGTGCCAGCAGTTTCGGCGGGGGGGGTACAGATACGCAGTATTTT. This sequence encodes CASSFGGGGTDTQYF.